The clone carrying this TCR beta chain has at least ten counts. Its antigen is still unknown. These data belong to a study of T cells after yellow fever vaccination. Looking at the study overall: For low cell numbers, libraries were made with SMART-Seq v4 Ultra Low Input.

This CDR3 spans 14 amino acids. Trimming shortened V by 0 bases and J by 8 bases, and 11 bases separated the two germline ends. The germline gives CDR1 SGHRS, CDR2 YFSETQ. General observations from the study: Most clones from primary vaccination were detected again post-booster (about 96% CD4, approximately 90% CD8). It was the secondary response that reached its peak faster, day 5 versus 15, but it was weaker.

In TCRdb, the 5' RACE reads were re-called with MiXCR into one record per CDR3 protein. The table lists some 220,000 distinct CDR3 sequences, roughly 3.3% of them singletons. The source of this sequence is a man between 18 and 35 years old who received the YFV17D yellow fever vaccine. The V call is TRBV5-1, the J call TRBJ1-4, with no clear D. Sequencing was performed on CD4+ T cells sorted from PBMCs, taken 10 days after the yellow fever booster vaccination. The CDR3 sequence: CASSLAAVEEKLFF. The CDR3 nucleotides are TGCGCCAGCAGCTTGGCCGCGGTAGAGGAAAAACTGTTTTTT. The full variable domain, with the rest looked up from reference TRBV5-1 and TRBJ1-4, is KAGVTQTPRYLIKTRGQQVTLSCSPISGHRSVSWYQQTPGQGLQFLFEYFSETQRNKGNFPGRFSGRQFSNSRSEMNVSTLELGDSALYLCASSLAAVEEKLFFGSGTQLSVL.